The 22 T cell receptor beta chains below all came from one sample that was sequenced in a study of blood T cell repertoires in COVID-19. Profiling relied on immunoSEQ multiplex PCR, and the TCRdb table lists in-frame clones only, not all of them. The data show a few hundred thousand clones, about nine tenths seen once. Material: peripheral blood. These receptors originate from a woman aged 25 to 39 with COVID-19, enrolled during active disease.

The genes are TRBV15 and TRBJ2-6, with D possibly matching TRBD1 (6 bases). Trimming removed 1 base from V and 4 bases from J, with 11 bases in between. The CDR3 runs to 16 residues. Germline V gene data show CDR1 as LNHNV and CDR2 as YYDKDF (reference sequence). CDR3 in DNA: TGTGCCACCAGCAGAGCAGGGGACACCGGGGCCAACGTCCTGACTTTC. This codes for CATSRAGDTGANVLTF. Looking up the rest from reference TRBV15 and TRBJ2-6 gives the full variable domain: DAMVIQNPRYQVTQFGKPVTLSCSQTLNHNVMYWYQQKSSQAPKLLFHYYDKDFNNEADTPDNFQSRRPNTSFCFLDIRSPGLGDTAMYLCATSRAGDTGANVLTFGAGSRLTVL.

This clone is a singleton in its sample. The chain employs TRBV20-1 and TRBJ2-7, with D perhaps TRBD2 (8 bases). Germline V gene data show CDR1 as DFQATT and CDR2 as SNEGSKA (reference sequence). This CDR3 is built from 16 residues. With 3 bases removed from V and 6 bases from J, the gap between germline ends came to 24 bases. The CDR3, as DNA: TGCAGTGCTAGTGGGCTAGCGGGTCCACAGGGGAGCGAGCAGTACTTC. Encoded protein: CSASGLAGPQGSEQYF.

V usage is TRBV3-1 (or the pseudogene TRBV3-2) and J usage is TRBJ1-1; D gene uncertain. CDR3 length equals 14 residues. V lost 1 base and J lost 4, with 10 bases in between. The V gene's germline CDR1 is LGHDT and CDR2 YNNKEL (reference sequence). For the CDR3, the DNA is TGTGCCAGCAGCCAAGCGGAGGGAGGCACTGAAGCTTTCTTT. Its translation: CASSQAEGGTEAFF.

J is TRBJ2-2 and V is TRBV9; the match to TRBD1 covers 9 bases. This CDR3 region has 15 residues. Germline CDR1 reads SGDLS; CDR2 reads YYNGEE. Trimming cost V 4 bases and J 7 bases; bases outside gene matches: 8. CDR3 in amino acids: CASSNRDRVVGELFF. The DNA for the CDR3 is TGTGCCAGCAGCAACCGGGACAGGGTGGTCGGGGAGCTGTTTTTT. Complete variable domain (other parts from reference TRBV9 and TRBJ2-2): DSGVTQTPKHLITATGQRVTLRCSPRSGDLSVYWYQQSLDQGLQFLIQYYNGEERAKGNILERFSAQQFPDLHSELNLSSLELGDSALYFCASSNRDRVVGELFFGEGSRLTVL.

CDR3 sequence reads: CASSQDGTSTDTQYF. DNA of the CDR3: TGTGCCAGCAGCCAAGACGGGACAAGCACAGATACGCAGTATTTT. The rearrangement joins TRBV3-1 (or the pseudogene TRBV3-2) to TRBJ2-3; D might be TRBD1 (6 bases). V was clipped by 0 bases and J by 0 bases, with 7 bases between them. Germline CDR1 LGHDT, CDR2 YNNKEL (reference sequence). The CDR3 is 15 residues long.

This clone appeared once. Here the CDR3 DNA reads TGTGCCAGCAGCCAGGGACAGGGTGCTAACTATGGCTACACCTTC. The encoded protein is CASSQGQGANYGYTF. This chain joins TRBV3-1 (or the pseudogene TRBV3-2) and TRBJ1-2; 9 bases agree with TRBD1. Trimming took 3 bases from V and 0 from J; bases not matched to a gene: 2. The V gene's germline CDR1 is LGHDT and CDR2 YNNKEL (reference sequence). There are 15 residues in the CDR3.

The chain combines TRBV30 with TRBJ1-6; 7 nucleotides match TRBD1. Germline V CDR1 and CDR2: GTSNPN, SVGIG (reference sequence). The CDR3 has 16 amino acids. Trimming removed 8 bases from V and 0 bases from J; junction bases left unmatched: 10. The CDR3, as DNA: TGTGCCAGGAAAGAACAGGGGAGCTCCTATAATTCACCCCTCCACTTT. Encoded protein: CARKEQGSSYNSPLHF. Combining the CDR3 with reference TRBV30 and TRBJ1-6 gives the whole variable domain SQTIHQWPATLVQPVGSPLSLECTVEGTSNPNLYWYRQAAGRGLQLLFYSVGIGQISSEVPQNLSASRPQDRQFILSSKKLLLSDSGFYLCARKEQGSSYNSPLHFGNGTRLTVT.

This clone has only a few counts. The chain has TRBV24-1 and TRBJ1-1; maybe TRBD1 (6 bases). Per the germline V gene, CDR1 is KGHDR and CDR2 is SFDVKD. The CDR3 consists of 14 residues. The V and J ends lost 5 bases and 0 bases respectively, with 9 bases between them. CDR3 protein: CATSGGHMNTEAFF. In DNA, the CDR3 is TGTGCCACCAGTGGGGGACATATGAACACTGAAGCTTTCTTT.

The V gene is TRBV19, the J gene TRBJ2-7; the match to TRBD1 covers 11 bases. Unmatched junction bases numbered 8, after V lost 5 bases and J lost 2 bases. The germline V gene encodes CDR1 LNHDA and CDR2 SQIVND (reference sequence). There are 16 residues in the CDR3. CDR3 coding DNA: TGTGCCAGTAGTCCCCAGGGGGGACAGGGGGCCTACGAGCAGTACTTC. It specifies CASSPQGGQGAYEQYF.

The V gene is TRBV27, the J gene TRBJ1-6; TRBD1 agrees at 8 bases. The V gene's germline CDR1 is MNHEY and CDR2 SMNVEV (reference sequence). The CDR3 is 15 residues long. Unmatched junction bases numbered 4, after V lost 4 bases and J lost 5 bases. Written as DNA, the CDR3 is TGTGCCAGCAGTTCGGACAGGGCCCATAATTCACCCCTCCACTTT. It yields the protein CASSSDRAHNSPLHF.

The chain carries TRBV18 and TRBJ2-3; no firm D call. Germline V CDR1 and CDR2: KGHSH, LQKENI. The CDR3 loop spans 14 amino acids. V lost 3 bases, J lost 2 bases, and 9 bases lay in between. In DNA, the CDR3 is TGTGCCAGCTCACCTGGGCAGACCACAGATACGCAGTATTTT. It yields the protein CASSPGQTTDTQYF.

The chain carries TRBV21-1 and TRBJ2-3; the table's D call TRBD1 went unverified against the DNA. TRBV21-1 is termed a pseudogene. The CDR3 has 13 residues. CDR3 in amino acids: CAAFGQDQDTQYF. CDR3 in DNA: TGTGCCGCCTTCGGACAGGACCAAGATACGCAGTATTTT.

CDR3 sequence (DNA): TGTGCCTGGAGCGACTACCCCGTCTACAATGAGCAGTTCTTC. Translating gives CAWSDYPVYNEQFF. The genes are TRBV30 and TRBJ2-1; D perhaps matches TRBD2 (5 bases). The CDR3 has 14 amino acids. V lost 3 bases and J lost 3, with 12 bases in between. Germline V lookup: CDR1 GTSNPN, CDR2 SVGIG (reference sequence).

The J gene is TRBJ2-7, the V gene TRBV4-1, with no clear D. The CDR3 is made up of 13 amino acids. Trimming removed 4 bases from V and 7 bases from J, with 14 bases in between. Germline-derived CDR1 and CDR2 are MGHRA and YSYEKL. The CDR3: CASSPGTPPEQYF. CDR3 bases: TGCGCCAGCAGCCCTGGTACTCCACCGGAGCAGTACTTC.

The chain uses TRBV2 and TRBJ1-1; D may be TRBD1 (5 bases). The CDR3 contains 13 residues. CDR1 and CDR2 from the germline V gene are SNHLY and FYNNEI. With 6 bases removed from V and 2 bases from J, the gap between germline ends came to 10 bases. CDR3 bases: TGTGCCAGCAGCTGGACAAGTAACACTGAAGCTTTCTTT. Residues: CASSWTSNTEAFF.

This clone was seen only once. CDR3 DNA sequence: TGTGCCAGCAGCCCCACGGGACAGGGGTACCAAGAGACCCAGTACTTC. Its translation: CASSPTGQGYQETQYF. The J gene is TRBJ2-5, the V gene TRBV3-1 (or the pseudogene TRBV3-2); 10 bases align to TRBD1. V was clipped by 4 bases and J by 0 bases; unmatched bases: 5. The CDR3 is made up of 16 amino acids. Germline lookup yields CDR1 LGHDT and CDR2 YNNKEL (reference sequence).

The rearrangement uses TRBV5-8 and TRBJ2-1; 9 bases agree with TRBD2. The V gene's germline CDR1 is SGHTS and CDR2 YDEGEE. The V gene end was trimmed by 3 bases and the J gene end by 4 bases; junction bases not matched to a gene: 5. The CDR3 covers 15 residues. The CDR3 bases are TGTGCCAGCAGCTCGGGGACTAGCATATACAATGAGCAGTTCTTC. Translating it yields CASSSGTSIYNEQFF.

This clone was seen a single time. The rearrangement links TRBV6-5 to TRBJ1-5, with TRBD1 as a possible D gene (6 bases). The V and J ends lost 0 bases and 6 bases respectively, with 9 bases between them. The CDR3 spans 14 residues. Looked up from germline, CDR1 is MNHEY and CDR2 is SVGAGI. CDR3 bases: TGTGCCAGCAGTTACTCACAGGGAACTCAGCCCCAGCATTTT. Its translation: CASSYSQGTQPQHF.

The gene calls are TRBV5-4 and TRBJ1-2; 9 bases are a match to TRBD1. The CDR3 totals 14 residues. The germline V gene has CDR1 SGHNT and CDR2 YYREEE (reference sequence). The V gene end was trimmed by 4 bases and the J gene end by 5 bases; junction bases not matched to a gene: 6. CDR3 amino acids: CASSLGQGVYGYTF. In nucleotides, the CDR3 is TGTGCCAGCAGCCTGGGACAGGGAGTTTATGGCTACACCTTC.

V usage is TRBV5-1 and J usage is TRBJ1-2; 8 positions agree with TRBD1. The CDR3 extends over 12 amino acids. Looked up from germline, CDR1 is SGHRS and CDR2 is YFSETQ. Losses at the gene ends were 4 bases for V and 6 bases for J; bases not matched to a gene: 2. The DNA of the CDR3 is TGCGCCAGCAGCCCAGGGGGCCATGGCTACACCTTC. Its protein product is CASSPGGHGYTF. Using reference TRBV5-1 and TRBJ1-2 for the parts outside the CDR3, the full variable domain is KAGVTQTPRYLIKTRGQQVTLSCSPISGHRSVSWYQQTPGQGLQFLFEYFSETQRNKGNFPGRFSGRQFSNSRSEMNVSTLELGDSALYLCASSPGGHGYTFGSGTRLTVV.

The chain carries TRBV5-1 and TRBJ1-1; D might be TRBD1 (5 bases). Deletions cut 0 bases from V and 3 bases from J, with 9 bases between. From germline, CDR1 is SGHRS and CDR2 YFSETQ. CDR3 length: 14 residues. The CDR3 DNA reads as TGCGCCAGCAGCTTGGTGGCAGGGTACACTGAAGCTTTCTTT. This translates into CASSLVAGYTEAFF.

This clone was recorded a few times. The V call is TRBV13, the J call TRBJ2-2; D uncertain. The V end was cut by 2 bases, the J end by 1 base, with 5 bases between. The CDR3 is made up of 14 amino acids. Per the germline V gene, CDR1 is PRHDT and CDR2 is FYEKMQ (reference sequence). The CDR3 reads CASSLYGNTGELFF. The CDR3 DNA is TGTGCCAGCAGCTTATACGGGAACACCGGGGAGCTGTTTTTT.